One sample yielded the 7 T cell receptor beta chains listed below, sequenced in a study of beta chain features in type 1 diabetes. The whole isolated RNA underwent reverse transcription, so sequencing captured expressed TCRB transcripts. The assay was immunoSEQ multiplex PCR, and TCRdb's table has in-frame clones only and misses some. The sample contains almost 350,000 clones, around 20% of which appear only once. Sequenced input: naive CD4+ T cells from blood. All receptors come from a woman aged 18-30 years in good health.

This clone was observed a few times. The chain links TRBV11-2 to TRBJ2-3; D possibly corresponds to TRBD1 (5 bases). CDR1 SGHAT and CDR2 FQNNGV come from the germline V gene. Trimming left V 5 bases short and J 4 bases short, with 13 bases between. CDR3 size: 14 residues. The CDR3 nucleotides read TGTGCCAGCAGCCTTCGTTGGGGCGCAGATACGCAGTATTTT. Its translation is CASSLRWGADTQYF. Looking up the rest from reference TRBV11-2 and TRBJ2-3 gives the full variable domain: EAGVAQSPRYKIIEKRQSVAFWCNPISGHATLYWYQQILGQGPKLLIQFQNNGVVDDSQLPKDRFSAERLKGVDSTLKIQPAKLEDSAVYLCASSLRWGADTQYFGPGTRLTVL.

J is TRBJ2-6 and V is TRBV5-1; 7 bases are shared with TRBD1. The CDR3 sequence is 17 residues long. V was pared by 0 bases and J by 4 bases, with 7 bases of the junction left unmatched. Per the germline V gene, CDR1 is SGHRS and CDR2 is YFSETQ. This CDR3 is CASSLDDRVLGANVLTF. The CDR3 region has the DNA TGCGCCAGCAGCTTGGACGACAGGGTTCTGGGGGCCAACGTCCTGACTTTC.

This clone was picked up a small number of times. V and J are TRBV4-3 and TRBJ2-7, with 7 bases aligning to TRBD1. The trim removed 0 bases at V and 2 bases at J, leaving 4 bases unmatched. The germline CDR1 and CDR2 sequences are LGHNA and YSLEER. The CDR3 covers 15 residues. The CDR3 DNA sequence: TGCGCCAGCAGCCAAGATAAGGGGGCAGCCTACGAGCAGTACTTC. Translating gives CASSQDKGAAYEQYF.

This clone has just one count. The chain couples TRBV30 to TRBJ2-5; 8 nucleotides line up with TRBD1. CDR3 length: 13 amino acids. After removal of 2 bases from V and 5 bases from J, the junction contained 4 bases not matched to a gene. From germline, CDR1 is GTSNPN and CDR2 SVGIG (reference sequence). DNA of the CDR3: TGTGCCTGGAGTCTAAACAGGGGGGAGACCCAGTACTTC. Its translation: CAWSLNRGETQYF. The full variable domain, in which reference TRBV30 and TRBJ2-5 provide the parts outside the CDR3, is SQTIHQWPATLVQPVGSPLSLECTVEGTSNPNLYWYRQAAGRGLQLLFYSVGIGQISSEVPQNLSASRPQDRQFILSSKKLLLSDSGFYLCAWSLNRGETQYFGPGTRLLVL.

This clone was detected only a few times. The chain is built from TRBV4-3 and TRBJ2-1; 8 positions agree with TRBD2. Germline V gene sequence: CDR1 LGHNA, CDR2 YSLEER. V dropped 0 bases and J dropped 2; count of bases not matched to a gene: 3. This CDR3 region has 16 residues. The CDR3 DNA is TGCGCCAGCAGCCAAGAGGGGCGGGGGGCCTACAATGAGCAGTTCTTC. This codes for CASSQEGRGAYNEQFF.

This clone has more than one count but fewer than ten. The V call is TRBV6-5, the J call TRBJ1-2; TRBD1 matches 7 bases. Trimming at V came to 2 bases and at J to 3 bases, leaving 6 bases not matched to a gene. The V gene's germline CDR1 is MNHEY and CDR2 SVGAGI. This CDR3 has 15 residues. CDR3 loop: CASSYARGGYYGYTF. CDR3 DNA: TGTGCCAGCAGTTACGCCCGAGGGGGCTACTATGGCTACACCTTC.

This clone was picked up a small number of times. Other DNA sequences in this sample translate to the same CDR3. V usage is TRBV30 and J usage is TRBJ1-1; tentative D call: TRBD1 (5 bases). The V and J ends lost 1 base and 3 bases respectively, with 9 bases between them. The V gene's germline CDR1 is GTSNPN and CDR2 SVGIG (reference sequence). The CDR3 covers 13 residues. In DNA form, the CDR3 reads TGTGCCTGGAGTGGTACGGGGGACACTGAAGCTTTCTTT. Protein: CAWSGTGDTEAFF. Full variable domain (outside the CDR3, taken from reference TRBV30 and TRBJ1-1): SQTIHQWPATLVQPVGSPLSLECTVEGTSNPNLYWYRQAAGRGLQLLFYSVGIGQISSEVPQNLSASRPQDRQFILSSKKLLLSDSGFYLCAWSGTGDTEAFFGQGTRLTVV.